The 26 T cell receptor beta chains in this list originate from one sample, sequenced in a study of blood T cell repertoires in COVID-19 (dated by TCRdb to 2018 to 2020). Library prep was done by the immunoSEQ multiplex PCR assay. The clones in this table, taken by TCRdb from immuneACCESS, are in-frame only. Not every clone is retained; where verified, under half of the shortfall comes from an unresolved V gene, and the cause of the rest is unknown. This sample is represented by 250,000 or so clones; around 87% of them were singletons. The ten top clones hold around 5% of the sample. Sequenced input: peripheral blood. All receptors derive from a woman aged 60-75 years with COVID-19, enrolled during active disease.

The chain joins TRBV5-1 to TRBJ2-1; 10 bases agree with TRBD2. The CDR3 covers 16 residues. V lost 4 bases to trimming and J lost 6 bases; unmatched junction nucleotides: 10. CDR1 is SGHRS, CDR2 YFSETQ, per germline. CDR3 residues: CASSDLGAGGSNEQFF. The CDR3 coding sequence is TGCGCCAGCAGCGACCTCGGAGCGGGAGGGTCCAATGAGCAGTTCTTC.

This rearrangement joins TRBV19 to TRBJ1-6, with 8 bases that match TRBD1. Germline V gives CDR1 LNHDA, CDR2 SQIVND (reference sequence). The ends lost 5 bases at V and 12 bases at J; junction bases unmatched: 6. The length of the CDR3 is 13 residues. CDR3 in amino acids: CASSATGGGPLHF. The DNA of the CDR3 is TGTGCCAGTAGTGCAACAGGGGGAGGACCCCTCCACTTT.

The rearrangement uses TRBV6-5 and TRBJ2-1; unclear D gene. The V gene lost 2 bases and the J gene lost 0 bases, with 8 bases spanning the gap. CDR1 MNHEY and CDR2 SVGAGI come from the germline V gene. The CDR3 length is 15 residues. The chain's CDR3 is CASSYRVSSYNEQFF. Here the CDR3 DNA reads TGTGCCAGCAGTTACCGGGTGAGCTCCTACAATGAGCAGTTCTTC.

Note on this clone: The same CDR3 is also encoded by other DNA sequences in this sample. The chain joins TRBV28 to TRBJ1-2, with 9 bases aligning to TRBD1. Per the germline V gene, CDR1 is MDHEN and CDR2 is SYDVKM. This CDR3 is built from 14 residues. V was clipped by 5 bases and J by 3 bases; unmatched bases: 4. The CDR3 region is CASSVTGGYYGYTF. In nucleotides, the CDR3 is TGTGCCAGCAGTGTTACAGGGGGCTACTATGGCTACACCTTC.

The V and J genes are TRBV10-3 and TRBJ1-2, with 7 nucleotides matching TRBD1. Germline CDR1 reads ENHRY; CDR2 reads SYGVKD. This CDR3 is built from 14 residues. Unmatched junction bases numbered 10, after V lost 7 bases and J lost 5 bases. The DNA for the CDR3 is TGTGCCATCAATCGTCAGGGGGTAGGGTATGGCTACACCTTC. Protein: CAINRQGVGYGYTF.

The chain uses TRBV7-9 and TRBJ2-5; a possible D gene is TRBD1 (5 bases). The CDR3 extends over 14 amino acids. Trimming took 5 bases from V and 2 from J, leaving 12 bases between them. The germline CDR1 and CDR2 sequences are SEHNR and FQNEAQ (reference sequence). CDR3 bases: TGTGCCAGCAGCCCCCGGGCAGGGCAAGAGACCCAGTACTTC. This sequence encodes CASSPRAGQETQYF.

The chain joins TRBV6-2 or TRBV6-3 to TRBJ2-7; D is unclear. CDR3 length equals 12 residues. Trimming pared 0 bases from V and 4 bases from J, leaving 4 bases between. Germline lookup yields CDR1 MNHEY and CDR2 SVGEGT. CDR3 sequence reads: CASSYSLYEQYF. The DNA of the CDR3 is TGTGCCAGCAGTTACTCTTTATACGAGCAGTACTTC.

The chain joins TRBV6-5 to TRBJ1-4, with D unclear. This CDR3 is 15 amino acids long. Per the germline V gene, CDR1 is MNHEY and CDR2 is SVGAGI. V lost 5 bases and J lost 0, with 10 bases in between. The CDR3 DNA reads TGTGCCAGCAGTCCGCCCGGTGCAACTAATGAAAAACTGTTTTTT. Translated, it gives CASSPPGATNEKLFF.

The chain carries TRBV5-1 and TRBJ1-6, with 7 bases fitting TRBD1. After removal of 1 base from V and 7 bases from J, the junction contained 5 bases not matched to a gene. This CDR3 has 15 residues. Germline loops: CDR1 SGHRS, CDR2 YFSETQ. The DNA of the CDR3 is TGCGCCAGCAGCTTGACGGGACAGCCCAATTCACCCCTCCACTTT. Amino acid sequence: CASSLTGQPNSPLHF.

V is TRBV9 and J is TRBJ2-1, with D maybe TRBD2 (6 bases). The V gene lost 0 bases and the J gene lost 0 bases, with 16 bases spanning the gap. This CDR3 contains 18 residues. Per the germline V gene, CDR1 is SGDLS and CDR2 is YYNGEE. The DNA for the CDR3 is TGTGCCAGCAGCGTAGGCACAGCGACTAGAAGCTCCTACAATGAGCAGTTCTTC. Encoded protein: CASSVGTATRSSYNEQFF.

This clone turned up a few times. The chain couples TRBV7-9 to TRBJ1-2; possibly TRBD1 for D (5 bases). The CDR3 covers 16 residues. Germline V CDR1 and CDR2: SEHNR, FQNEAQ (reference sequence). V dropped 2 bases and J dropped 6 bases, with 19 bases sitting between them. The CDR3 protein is CASSLSRLTASDGYTF. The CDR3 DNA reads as TGTGCCAGCAGCTTATCTAGGCTGACAGCCTCCGATGGCTACACCTTC.

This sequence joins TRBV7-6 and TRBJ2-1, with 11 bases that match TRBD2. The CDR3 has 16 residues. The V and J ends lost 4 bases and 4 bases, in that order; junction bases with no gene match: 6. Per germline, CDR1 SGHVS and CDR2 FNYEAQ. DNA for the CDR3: TGTGCCAGCAGCTCCCGGACTAGCGGGTTTTACAATGAGCAGTTCTTC. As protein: CASSSRTSGFYNEQFF.

The CDR3 DNA follows: TGTGCCAGCAGCGCCGGACTAGCGGGAATCTACGAGCAGTACTTC. Its translation: CASSAGLAGIYEQYF. This chain uses TRBV5-6 with TRBJ2-7; 12 bases are a match to TRBD2. The CDR3 covers 15 residues. Germline V gene sequence: CDR1 SGHDT, CDR2 YYEEEE. Trimming took 4 bases from V and 3 from J; bases not matched to a gene: 5.

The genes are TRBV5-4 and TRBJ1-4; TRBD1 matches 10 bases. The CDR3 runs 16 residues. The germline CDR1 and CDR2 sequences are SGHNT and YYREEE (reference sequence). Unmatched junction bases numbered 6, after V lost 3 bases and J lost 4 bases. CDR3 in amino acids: CASSSGTGALNEKLFF. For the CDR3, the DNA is TGTGCCAGCAGCTCAGGGACAGGGGCTCTTAATGAAAAACTGTTTTTT.

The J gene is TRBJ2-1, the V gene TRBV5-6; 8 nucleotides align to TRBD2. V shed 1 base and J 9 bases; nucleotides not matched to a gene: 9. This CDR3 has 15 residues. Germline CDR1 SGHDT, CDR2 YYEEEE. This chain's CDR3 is CASSLPGGALAEQFF. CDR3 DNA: TGTGCCAGCAGCTTGCCGGGAGGGGCCCTTGCTGAGCAGTTCTTC.

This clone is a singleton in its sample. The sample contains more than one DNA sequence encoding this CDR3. In DNA form, the CDR3 reads TGTGCCAGCAGTTTGGGGGGAACACAGCCCCAGCATTTT. This translates into CASSLGGTQPQHF. This chain connects TRBV28 to TRBJ1-5, with D possibly matching TRBD1 (5 bases). The V end lost 3 bases, the J end lost 7 bases, and 10 bases lay between the germline ends. The CDR3 sequence is 13 residues long. Germline CDR1 and CDR2: MDHEN and SYDVKM.

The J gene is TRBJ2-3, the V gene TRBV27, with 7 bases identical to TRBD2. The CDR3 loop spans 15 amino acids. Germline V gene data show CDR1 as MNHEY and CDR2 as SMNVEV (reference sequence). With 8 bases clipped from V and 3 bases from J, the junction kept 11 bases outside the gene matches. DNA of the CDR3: TGTGCCAGCTCCCCAAGAGTAGCGGGTACAGATACGCAGTATTTT. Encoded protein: CASSPRVAGTDTQYF.

The CDR3 DNA reads as TGTGCCAGCAGTTATTCAGCCTACGAGCAGTACTTC. This gives the protein CASSYSAYEQYF. The chain is built from TRBV6-2 or TRBV6-3 and TRBJ2-7; D remains unclear. CDR3 length: 12 amino acids. Germline CDR1 and CDR2: MNHEY and SVGEGT. V was cut by 3 bases and J by 2 bases, with 5 bases left in between.

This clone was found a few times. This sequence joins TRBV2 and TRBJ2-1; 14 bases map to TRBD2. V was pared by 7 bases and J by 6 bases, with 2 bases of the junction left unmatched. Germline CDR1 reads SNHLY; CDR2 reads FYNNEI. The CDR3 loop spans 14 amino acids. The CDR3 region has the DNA TGTGCCAGCAATGGACTAGCGGGAGGCAATGAGCAGTTCTTC. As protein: CASNGLAGGNEQFF.

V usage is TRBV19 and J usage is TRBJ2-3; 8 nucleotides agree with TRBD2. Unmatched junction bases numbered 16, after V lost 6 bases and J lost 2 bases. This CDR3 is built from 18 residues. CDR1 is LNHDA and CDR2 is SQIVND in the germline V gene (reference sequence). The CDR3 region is CASSPVRSGREVTDTQYF. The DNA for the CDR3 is TGTGCCAGTAGCCCCGTTCGAAGCGGGAGAGAAGTCACAGATACGCAGTATTTT.

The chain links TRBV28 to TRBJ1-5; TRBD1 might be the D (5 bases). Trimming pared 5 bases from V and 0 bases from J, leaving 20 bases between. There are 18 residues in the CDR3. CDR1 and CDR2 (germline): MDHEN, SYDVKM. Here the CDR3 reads CASSSGGTGDFSNQPQHF. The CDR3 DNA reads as TGTGCCAGCAGTAGTGGAGGGACGGGGGATTTTAGCAATCAGCCCCAGCATTTT.

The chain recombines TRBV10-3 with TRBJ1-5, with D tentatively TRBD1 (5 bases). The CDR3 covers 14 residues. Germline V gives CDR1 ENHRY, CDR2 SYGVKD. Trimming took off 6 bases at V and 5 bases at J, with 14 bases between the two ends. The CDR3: CAISGAGEDQPQHF. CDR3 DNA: TGTGCCATCAGCGGGGCGGGGGAAGATCAGCCCCAGCATTTT.

The CDR3 reads CASSQVGRSEQYF. The CDR3 region has the DNA TGCGCCAGCAGCCAAGTGGGGCGTAGTGAGCAGTACTTC. V gene TRBV4-1 combines with J gene TRBJ2-7, with D possibly matching TRBD1 (5 bases). Germline lookup yields CDR1 MGHRA and CDR2 YSYEKL. The length of the CDR3 is 13 residues. V was pared by 1 base and J by 7 bases, with 11 bases between.

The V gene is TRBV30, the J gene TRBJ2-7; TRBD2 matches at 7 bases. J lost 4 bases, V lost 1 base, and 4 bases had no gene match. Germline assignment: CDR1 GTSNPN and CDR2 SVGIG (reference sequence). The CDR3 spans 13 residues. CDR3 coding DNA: TGTGCCTGGAGTGGGCTAGCGGCTTACGAGCAGTACTTC. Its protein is CAWSGLAAYEQYF.

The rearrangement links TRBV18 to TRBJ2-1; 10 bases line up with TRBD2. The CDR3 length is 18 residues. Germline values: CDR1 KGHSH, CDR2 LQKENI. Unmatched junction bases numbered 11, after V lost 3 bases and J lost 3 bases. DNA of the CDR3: TGTGCCAGCTCACCCCGCACCCACTCTAGCGGGGGCTACAATGAGCAGTTCTTC. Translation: CASSPRTHSSGGYNEQFF.

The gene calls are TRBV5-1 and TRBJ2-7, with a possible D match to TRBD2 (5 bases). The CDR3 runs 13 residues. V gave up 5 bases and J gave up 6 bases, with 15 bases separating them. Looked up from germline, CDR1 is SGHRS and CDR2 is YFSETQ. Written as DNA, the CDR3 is TGCGCCAGCAGAGAGAGACCCGGGGTCGAGCAGTACTTC. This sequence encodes CASRERPGVEQYF.